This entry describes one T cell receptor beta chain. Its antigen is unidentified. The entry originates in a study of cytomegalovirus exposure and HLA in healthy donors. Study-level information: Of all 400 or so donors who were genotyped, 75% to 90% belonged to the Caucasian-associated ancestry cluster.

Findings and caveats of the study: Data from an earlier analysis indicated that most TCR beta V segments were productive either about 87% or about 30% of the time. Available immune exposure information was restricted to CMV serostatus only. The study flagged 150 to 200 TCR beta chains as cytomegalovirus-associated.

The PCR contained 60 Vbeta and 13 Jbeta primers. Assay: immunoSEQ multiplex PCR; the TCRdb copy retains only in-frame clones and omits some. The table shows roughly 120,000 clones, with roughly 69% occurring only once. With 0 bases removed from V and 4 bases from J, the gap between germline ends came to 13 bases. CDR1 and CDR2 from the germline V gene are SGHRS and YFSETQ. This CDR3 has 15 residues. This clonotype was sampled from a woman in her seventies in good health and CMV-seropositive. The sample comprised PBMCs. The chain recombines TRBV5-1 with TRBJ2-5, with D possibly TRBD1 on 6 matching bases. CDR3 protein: CASSLGAVQGETQYF. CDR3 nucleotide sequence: TGCGCCAGCAGCTTGGGGGCTGTACAGGGAGAGACCCAGTACTTC.